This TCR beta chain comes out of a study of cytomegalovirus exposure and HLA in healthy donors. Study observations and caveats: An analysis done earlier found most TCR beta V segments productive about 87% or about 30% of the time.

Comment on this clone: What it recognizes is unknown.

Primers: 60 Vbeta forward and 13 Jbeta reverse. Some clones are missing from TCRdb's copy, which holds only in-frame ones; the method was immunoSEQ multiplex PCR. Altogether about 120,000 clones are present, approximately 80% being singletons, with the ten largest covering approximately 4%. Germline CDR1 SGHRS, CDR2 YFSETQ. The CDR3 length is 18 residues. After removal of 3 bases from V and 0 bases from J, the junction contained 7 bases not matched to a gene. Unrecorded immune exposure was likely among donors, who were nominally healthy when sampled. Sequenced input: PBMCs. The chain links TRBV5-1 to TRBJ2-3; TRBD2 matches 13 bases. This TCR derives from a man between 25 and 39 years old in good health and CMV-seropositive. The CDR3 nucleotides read TGCGCCAGCAGCTCTGGGACTAGCGGGGCCACCAGCACAGATACGCAGTATTTT. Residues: CASSSGTSGATSTDTQYF.